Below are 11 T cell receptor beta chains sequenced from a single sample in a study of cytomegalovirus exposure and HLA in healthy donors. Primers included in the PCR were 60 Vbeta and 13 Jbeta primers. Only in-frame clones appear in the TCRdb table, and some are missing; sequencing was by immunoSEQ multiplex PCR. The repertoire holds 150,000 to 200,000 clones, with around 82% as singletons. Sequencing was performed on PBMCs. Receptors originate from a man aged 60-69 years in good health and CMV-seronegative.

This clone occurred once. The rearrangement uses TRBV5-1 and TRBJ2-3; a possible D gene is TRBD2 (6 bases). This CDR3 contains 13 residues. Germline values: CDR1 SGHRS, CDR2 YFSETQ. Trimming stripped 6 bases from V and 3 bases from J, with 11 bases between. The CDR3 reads CASKEGGTDTQYF. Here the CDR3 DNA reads TGCGCCAGCAAGGAGGGAGGTACAGATACGCAGTATTTT.

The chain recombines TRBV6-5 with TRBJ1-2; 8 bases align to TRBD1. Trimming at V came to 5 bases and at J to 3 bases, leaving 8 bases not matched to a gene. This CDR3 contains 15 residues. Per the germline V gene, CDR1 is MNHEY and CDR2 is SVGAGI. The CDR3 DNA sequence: TGTGCCAGCAGTACCCGACAGGGGCTATACTATGGCTACACCTTC. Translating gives CASSTRQGLYYGYTF.

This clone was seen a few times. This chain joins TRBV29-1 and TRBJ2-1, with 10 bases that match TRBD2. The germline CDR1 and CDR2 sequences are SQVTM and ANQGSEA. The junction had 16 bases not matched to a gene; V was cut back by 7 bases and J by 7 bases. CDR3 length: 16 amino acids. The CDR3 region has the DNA TGCAGCGCCCCACCTCTCAGCGGGGGGGTGGGAAATGAGCAGTTCTTC. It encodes CSAPPLSGGVGNEQFF.

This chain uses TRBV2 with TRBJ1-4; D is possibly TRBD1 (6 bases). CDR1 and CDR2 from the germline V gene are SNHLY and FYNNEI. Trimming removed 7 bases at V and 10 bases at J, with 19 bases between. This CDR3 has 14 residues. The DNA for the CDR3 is TGTGCCAGCACCACAGGGAGTTTTGGGGGAAAACTGTTTTTT. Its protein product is CASTTGSFGGKLFF.

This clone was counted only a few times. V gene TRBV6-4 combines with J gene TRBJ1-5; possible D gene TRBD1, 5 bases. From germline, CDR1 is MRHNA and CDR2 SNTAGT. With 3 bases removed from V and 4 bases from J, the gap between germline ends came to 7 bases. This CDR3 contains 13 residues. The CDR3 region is CASSEGANQPQHF. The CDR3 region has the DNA TGTGCCAGCAGTGAAGGGGCTAATCAGCCCCAGCATTTT.

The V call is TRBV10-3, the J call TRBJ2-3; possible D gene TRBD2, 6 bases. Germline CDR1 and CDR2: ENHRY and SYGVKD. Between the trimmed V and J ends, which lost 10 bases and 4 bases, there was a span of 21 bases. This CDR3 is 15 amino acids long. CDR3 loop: CATSEEGFGADTQYF. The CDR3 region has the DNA TGTGCCACCTCAGAGGAGGGATTCGGTGCAGATACGCAGTATTTT.

CDR3 protein: CASKETRGGYGYTF. The CDR3 coding sequence is TGTGCCAGCAAAGAGACACGAGGGGGCTATGGCTACACCTTC. This chain joins TRBV28 and TRBJ1-2; TRBD1 is a possible D gene (6 bases). Trimming left V 7 bases short and J 4 bases short, with 16 bases between. The CDR3 is 14 amino acids. CDR1 is MDHEN and CDR2 is SYDVKM in the germline V gene.

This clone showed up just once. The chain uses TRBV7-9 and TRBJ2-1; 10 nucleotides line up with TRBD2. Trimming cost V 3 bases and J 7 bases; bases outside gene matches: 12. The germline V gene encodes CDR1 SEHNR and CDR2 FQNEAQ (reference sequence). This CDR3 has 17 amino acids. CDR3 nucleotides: TGTGCCAGCAGCTTCTCGGGGACTAGCGATCTCGGTAATGAGCAGTTCTTC. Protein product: CASSFSGTSDLGNEQFF.

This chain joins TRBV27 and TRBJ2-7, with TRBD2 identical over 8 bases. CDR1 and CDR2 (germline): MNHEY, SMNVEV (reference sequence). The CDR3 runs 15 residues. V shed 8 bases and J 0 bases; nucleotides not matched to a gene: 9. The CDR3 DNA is TGTGCCAGCCGGGAGGGGACGGGTAGCTCCTACGAGCAGTACTTC. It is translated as CASREGTGSSYEQYF.

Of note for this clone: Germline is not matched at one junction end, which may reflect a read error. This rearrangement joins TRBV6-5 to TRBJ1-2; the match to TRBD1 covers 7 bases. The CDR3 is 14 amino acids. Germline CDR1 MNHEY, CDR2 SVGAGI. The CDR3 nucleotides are TGTGCCAGCAGCTCTAGACAGGGCGGCTATGGCTACCCCTTC. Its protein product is CASSSRQGGYGYPF.

The CDR3 is CASFRGRETQYF. CDR3 coding DNA: TGCGCCAGTTTCAGGGGGCGCGAGACCCAGTACTTC. The genes are TRBV23-1 and TRBJ2-5; 8 nucleotides agree with TRBD1. TRBV23-1 qualifies as an ORF whose function is uncertain. V gave up 9 bases and J gave up 5 bases; unmatched junction bases: 5. The CDR3 runs 12 residues.